Included here is one T cell receptor (beta chain) sequence, with context. Its cognate antigen is unknown. These data belong to a study of blood T cells in healthy people across ages. A second roughly 6 to 12 cycle PCR used barcoded and J-beta primers. MiXCR was run by TCRdb on the 5' RACE reads, yielding one entry per CDR3 protein. The sample contains fewer than 750,000 distinct CDR3 sequences, about 45% of which appear only once. Findings and limits, study-wide: One million T cells yielded diversity estimates that were considered underestimates. Leaving the PBMCs unsorted stopped any conclusive comparison of naive versus antigen-experienced cells.

Each sample used at least 6 million PBMCs. The CDR3 extends over 16 amino acids. The V gene's germline CDR1 is SGHRS and CDR2 YFSETQ. The V gene lost 4 bases and the J gene lost 0 bases, with 16 bases spanning the gap. The chain employs TRBV5-1 and TRBJ1-1; D perhaps matches TRBD1 (5 bases). The TCR originated in a man older than 75 in good health. The sequencing sample was made of blood. The CDR3 is CASSIRDATMNTEAFF. As DNA, the CDR3 is TGCGCCAGCAGCATCCGGGACGCAACCATGAACACTGAAGCTTTCTTT.